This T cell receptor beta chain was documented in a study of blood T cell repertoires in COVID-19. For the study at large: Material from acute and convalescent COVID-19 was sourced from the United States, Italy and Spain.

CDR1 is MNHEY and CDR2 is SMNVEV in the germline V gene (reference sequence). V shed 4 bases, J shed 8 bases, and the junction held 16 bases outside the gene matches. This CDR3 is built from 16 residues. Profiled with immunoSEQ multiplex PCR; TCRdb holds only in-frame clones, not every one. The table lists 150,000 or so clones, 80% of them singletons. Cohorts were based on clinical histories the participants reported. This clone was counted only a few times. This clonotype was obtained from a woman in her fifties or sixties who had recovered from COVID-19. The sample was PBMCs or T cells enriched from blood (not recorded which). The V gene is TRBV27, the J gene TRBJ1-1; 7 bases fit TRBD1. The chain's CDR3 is CASSSLRGYLHTEAFF. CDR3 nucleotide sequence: TGTGCCAGCAGTTCCCTCAGGGGGTACCTCCATACGGAAGCTTTCTTT.